Each of the 17 T cell receptor beta chains below was sequenced from the same sample in a study of shared clonotypes between healthy human individuals. The repertoire was sequenced with immunoSEQ multiplex PCR; TCRdb's copy has only in-frame clones and lacks some. The sample carries some 1,600,000 clones, approximately 98% recorded once. Sequencing was carried out using naive CD4+ T cells sorted from blood. The subset is: CD45RA+ positively selected. Every receptor here comes from a young man in good health.

About this clone: The sample contains more than one DNA sequence encoding this CDR3. The chain has TRBV18 and TRBJ2-7, with D perhaps TRBD2 (5 bases). The CDR3 covers 13 residues. Germline-derived CDR1 and CDR2 are KGHSH and LQKENI. The V and J ends lost 0 bases and 3 bases respectively, with 6 bases between them. The CDR3 region has the DNA TGTGCCAGCTCACCACCGGGGAGCTACGAGCAGTACTTC. Protein: CASSPPGSYEQYF.

As DNA, the CDR3 is TGTGCCAGCAGCGTAGACAGGCTAATGAACACTGAAGCTTTCTTT. It encodes CASSVDRLMNTEAFF. This rearrangement joins TRBV9 to TRBJ1-1, with D possibly TRBD1 on 5 matching bases. CDR3 size: 15 residues. Germline CDR1 is SGDLS and CDR2 is YYNGEE. Trimming took 0 bases from V and 0 from J, leaving 9 bases between them.

This sequence joins TRBV14 and TRBJ1-4, with D possibly matching TRBD1 (5 bases). The CDR3 has 15 amino acids. Trimming took off 1 base at V and 4 bases at J, with 10 bases between the two ends. CDR1 is SGHDN and CDR2 is FVKESK in the germline V gene. The CDR3 is CASSQGRGFNEKLFF. The CDR3 DNA reads TGTGCCAGCAGCCAAGGGAGGGGATTTAATGAAAAACTGTTTTTT.

The rearrangement links TRBV2 to TRBJ1-4, with 7 bases aligning to TRBD1. The ends lost 5 bases at V and 6 bases at J; junction bases unmatched: 3. Germline CDR1 is SNHLY and CDR2 is FYNNEI. The CDR3 length is 13 residues. The CDR3 nucleotides are TGTGCCAGCAGTAGGGACAGACATGAAAAACTGTTTTTT. It codes for CASSRDRHEKLFF.

Regarding this clone: Different DNA sequences within this sample yield the same CDR3. The chain employs TRBV18 and TRBJ1-5, with D hard to call. The CDR3 length is 14 residues. Trimming shortened V by 6 bases and J by 1 base, and 10 bases separated the two germline ends. The V gene's germline CDR1 is KGHSH and CDR2 LQKENI. The CDR3 DNA is TGTGCCAGCTCTCCCGGACGGAGCAATCAGCCCCAGCATTTT. Translated, it gives CASSPGRSNQPQHF. Using reference TRBV18 and TRBJ1-5 for the parts outside the CDR3, the full variable domain is NAGVMQNPRHLVRRRGQEARLRCSPMKGHSHVYWYRQLPEEGLKFMVYLQKENIIDESGMPKERFSAEFPKEGPSILRIQQVVRGDSAAYFCASSPGRSNQPQHFGDGTRLSIL.

The chain carries TRBV5-4 and TRBJ2-2, with 11 bases that match TRBD1. The CDR3 covers 14 residues. The germline V gene encodes CDR1 SGHNT and CDR2 YYREEE (reference sequence). The junction had 7 bases not matched to a gene; V was cut back by 7 bases and J by 8 bases. The CDR3 sequence: CASGRDRGTGELFF. CDR3 sequence (DNA): TGTGCCAGCGGCCGGGACAGGGGGACAGGGGAGCTGTTTTTT.

V gene TRBV7-9 combines with J gene TRBJ2-1; D remains ambiguous. The germline V and J ends were trimmed by 1 base and 4 bases, with 8 bases remaining between them. Germline CDR1 reads SEHNR; CDR2 reads FQNEAQ (reference sequence). The CDR3 length is 14 residues. CDR3 in amino acids: CASSLVGIYNEQFF. The CDR3 DNA reads TGTGCCAGCAGCTTAGTAGGGATTTACAATGAGCAGTTCTTC.

This chain uses TRBV14 with TRBJ1-1; D remains unclear. CDR1 and CDR2 from the germline V gene are SGHDN and FVKESK. Deletions cut 3 bases from V and 1 base from J, with 12 bases between. CDR3 length: 15 amino acids. The CDR3 loop reads CASSQWELANTEAFF. The CDR3 DNA follows: TGTGCCAGCAGCCAGTGGGAATTGGCGAACACTGAAGCTTTCTTT.

The chain uses TRBV19 and TRBJ1-5; unclear D gene. With 6 bases removed from V and 0 bases from J, the gap between germline ends came to 9 bases. There are 14 residues in the CDR3. Looked up from germline, CDR1 is LNHDA and CDR2 is SQIVND (reference sequence). The CDR3 protein is CASSDRDSNQPQHF. The CDR3 coding sequence is TGTGCCAGTAGCGACCGGGATAGCAATCAGCCCCAGCATTTT.

V and J are TRBV18 and TRBJ2-3; 8 bases fit TRBD2. The junction had 10 bases not matched to a gene; V was cut back by 3 bases and J by 2 bases. Per the germline V gene, CDR1 is KGHSH and CDR2 is LQKENI. The CDR3 covers 17 residues. CDR3 region: CASSPRRLAGHTDTQYF. The CDR3 DNA sequence: TGTGCCAGCTCACCGAGACGGCTAGCGGGCCACACAGATACGCAGTATTTT.

The chain couples TRBV5-1 to TRBJ2-1, with 12 bases matching TRBD1. From germline, CDR1 is SGHRS and CDR2 YFSETQ. The CDR3 extends over 15 amino acids. The ends lost 5 bases at V and 8 bases at J; junction bases unmatched: 8. The CDR3 bases are TGCGCCAGCAGTCCCGGGACAGGGGGCTCGGATGAGCAGTTCTTC. Amino acid sequence: CASSPGTGGSDEQFF.

The gene calls are TRBV30 and TRBJ2-5, with a tentative D call TRBD2 (5 bases). Trimming took off 0 bases at V and 9 bases at J, with 17 bases between the two ends. Germline CDR1 reads GTSNPN; CDR2 reads SVGIG (reference sequence). The length of the CDR3 is 14 residues. The CDR3 nucleotides read TGTGCCTGGAGTGTAAGAGGGCTCACTTGGGCCCAGTACTTC. Its translation: CAWSVRGLTWAQYF.

The CDR3 region is CASSEGGASYNEQFF. DNA for the CDR3: TGTGCCAGCAGTGAAGGCGGGGCCTCCTACAATGAGCAGTTCTTC. This chain uses TRBV2 with TRBJ2-1, with a tentative D call TRBD2 (6 bases). Trimming stripped 1 base from V and 0 bases from J, with 7 bases between. Germline V lookup: CDR1 SNHLY, CDR2 FYNNEI. The CDR3 spans 15 residues.

This rearrangement joins TRBV18 to TRBJ1-5; D is unresolved. The length of the CDR3 is 16 residues. Trimming shortened V by 1 base and J by 0 bases, and 10 bases separated the two germline ends. Germline CDR1 is KGHSH and CDR2 is LQKENI. The CDR3 bases are TGTGCCAGCTCACCACTAGGGCCTCATAGCAATCAGCCCCAGCATTTT. As protein: CASSPLGPHSNQPQHF.

The chain joins TRBV5-1 to TRBJ1-4, with D unclear. Germline V gene sequence: CDR1 SGHRS, CDR2 YFSETQ. The CDR3 is 15 amino acids. V was shortened by 0 bases and J by 5 bases, with 11 bases between the two germline ends. This CDR3 is CASSLVPGRNEKLFF. In DNA form, the CDR3 reads TGCGCCAGCAGCTTGGTCCCGGGGAGGAATGAAAAACTGTTTTTT.

The rearrangement uses TRBV28 and TRBJ2-1, with TRBD2 identical over 10 bases. CDR3 length equals 16 residues. Losses at the gene ends were 2 bases for V and 9 bases for J; bases not matched to a gene: 10. Germline V gene lookup returns CDR1 MDHEN and CDR2 SYDVKM. CDR3 nucleotide sequence: TGTGCCAGCAGTTTAAGGTCTAGCGGGAGAGATGTTGAGCAGTTCTTC. The encoded protein is CASSLRSSGRDVEQFF.

The chain recombines TRBV5-4 with TRBJ2-7; 10 positions match TRBD2. Germline CDR1 and CDR2: SGHNT and YYREEE (reference sequence). CDR3 size: 14 residues. Trimming at V came to 4 bases and at J to 4 bases, leaving 5 bases not matched to a gene. The CDR3 reads CASSASGRVYEQYF. The CDR3 DNA is TGTGCCAGCAGCGCTAGCGGGAGAGTGTACGAGCAGTACTTC. The entire variable domain, with the rest obtained from reference TRBV5-4 and TRBJ2-7, is as follows: ETGVTQSPTHLIKTRGQQVTLRCSSQSGHNTVSWYQQALGQGPQFIFQYYREEENGRGNFPPRFSGLQFPNYSSELNVNALELDDSALYLCASSASGRVYEQYFGPGTRLTVT.